The T cell receptor beta chain under discussion was sequenced for a study of blood T cells in healthy people across ages. Regarding the study as a whole: Among T cells, TCR beta diversity per million cells dropped roughly linearly as age rose.

Per the germline V gene, CDR1 is LGHDT and CDR2 is YNNKEL (reference sequence). This CDR3 is 13 amino acids long. The V end lost 1 base, the J end lost 3 bases, and 6 bases lay between the germline ends. A second PCR, run for about 7 to 11 cycles, used a sample-barcoded 5' primer plus a J-beta primer mix. Each cDNA molecule received a tag from a template-switch adaptor that had 12 random nucleotides. The study obtained at least 2.5 million CDR3-containing paired-end reads from every sample. TCRdb redid the calling of the 5' RACE reads with MiXCR, one entry per CDR3 protein. Among almost 800,000 distinct CDR3 sequences listed, 58% were seen once. About this clonotype itself: Its specificity is unknown.

The specimen was blood. The sequence was obtained from a man aged 30 to 39 in good health. The genes are TRBV3-1 and TRBJ1-1; D remains unclear. Here the CDR3 reads CASSQVTDTEAFF. Written as DNA, the CDR3 is TGTGCCAGCAGCCAAGTCACCGACACTGAAGCTTTCTTT. Complete variable domain (other parts from reference TRBV3-1 and TRBJ1-1): DTAVSQTPKYLVTQMGNDKSIKCEQNLGHDTMYWYKQDSKKFLKIMFSYNNKELIINETVPNRFSPKSPDKAHLNLHINSLELGDSAVYFCASSQVTDTEAFFGQGTRLTVV.